This paragraph covers one T cell receptor (beta chain) sequence. TCRdb's table, derived via immunoSEQ multiplex PCR, lists solely in-frame clones and lacks some. This repertoire shows approximately 240,000 clones, roughly 90% found once; its top ten account for about 6%. This entry is derived from a study of blood T cell repertoires in COVID-19. Trimming took off 4 bases at V and 3 bases at J, with 5 bases between the two ends. Per germline, CDR1 LNHNV and CDR2 YYDKDF (reference sequence). The CDR3 covers 12 residues. The sequenced sample consisted of PBMCs or T cells enriched from blood (not recorded which). The TCR was taken from a woman aged 25 to 39 with acute COVID-19. V is TRBV15 and J is TRBJ2-3, with D unresolved. CDR3 DNA: TGTGCCACCAGCAAACGGACAGATACGCAGTATTTT. This sequence encodes CATSKRTDTQYF.